This T cell receptor beta chain was recorded in a study of vaccination effects on CD4 cells after COVID-19. Sequencing was performed with immunoSEQ multiplex PCR; in TCRdb, only in-frame clones are kept and a portion is missing. The profile shows more than 20,000 clones, approximately 74% of them singletons. This clone was counted a single time. Its target is not known. Using viral peptide pools, the ViraFEST assay grew out antigen-specific CD4+ T cells prior to sequencing. Cultured cells yielded isolated CD4+ T cells after 10 days. None of these healthy vaccinees had been infected with SARS-CoV-2 before vaccination. Cultures received IL-2 medium that replaced half the medium on days 3 and 7. With 2 bases removed from V and 3 bases from J, the gap between germline ends came to 11 bases. This CDR3 is built from 13 residues. The V gene's germline CDR1 is SQVTM and CDR2 ANQGSEA. Broader study findings: Late in the post-vaccination period, infection-induced and vaccine-induced clones underwent marked clonal contraction. Researchers report that only 1 of 255 vaccine-induced clones in healthy vaccinees cross-reacted with common cold coronaviruses.

The receptor comes from a human donor who received a COVID-19 vaccine. The starting material was CD4+ T cells from PBMCs cultured with SARS-CoV-2 spike peptides, obtained before COVID-19 vaccination. The chain carries TRBV29-1 and TRBJ2-7, with D tentatively TRBD2 (6 bases). CDR3 sequence: CSVELGLSYEQYF. CDR3 nucleotide sequence: TGCAGCGTTGAACTGGGACTGAGCTACGAGCAGTACTTC.